This TCR beta chain emerged from a study of shared clonotypes between healthy human individuals. Germline V gives CDR1 ENHRY, CDR2 SYGVKD. With V trimmed by 6 bases and J by 3 bases, 4 bases remained unmatched. This CDR3 is built from 14 residues. Data came from immunoSEQ multiplex PCR; TCRdb stores just in-frame clones and leaves some out. Here the sample spans roughly 100,000 clones, about 70% being singletons. All donors qualified as healthy HIV-negative adults and had experienced no recent acute infections or vaccinations. Each CD8 memory set brought CD45RO+ cells together with CCR7-negative CD45RA+ TemRA cells.

The chain has TRBV10-3 and TRBJ2-7; 11 bases map to TRBD2. This clonotype was sampled from a woman aged 25 to 39 in good health. Sequenced: memory CD8+ T cells sorted from blood. As to subset: CD45RO+ cells pooled with CCR7-negative TemRA cells. CDR3 sequence reads: CAISPGLADYEQYF. CDR3 in DNA: TGTGCCATCAGCCCGGGACTAGCGGACTACGAGCAGTACTTC.